Presented here are 20 T cell receptor beta chains from one specimen sequenced in a study of regulatory T cells in long-lasting Graves disease. Time point denoted: persistent/refractory GD, antithyroid drugs over 5 years with positive TRAb. Scientists built the TCR library using RNA that was extracted from PBMCs. For TCR beta, libraries came from iRepertoire HTBI primers and Arm-PCR of CDR3 regions. TCRdb fed the multiplex PCR reads into MiXCR, producing one record per CDR3 protein. Of 450,000 or so distinct CDR3 sequences in the sample, 20% to 25% were seen once. The sequences come from peripheral blood mononuclear cells (PBMCs), collected when the disease was refractory, from a patient treated with antithyroid drugs. The receptors were gathered from a female donor with Graves disease.

This clonotype was observed many times. The V and J genes are TRBV30 and TRBJ2-7, with 7 positions matching TRBD2. Germline values: CDR1 GTSNPN, CDR2 SVGIG (reference sequence). V lost 4 bases and J lost 6; bases outside the gene matches: 6. This CDR3 is built from 12 residues. The CDR3 coding sequence is TGTGCCTGGATGGCGGGAGCGGGCGAGCAGTACTTC. Protein: CAWMAGAGEQYF.

This clonotype was picked up many times. The rearrangement joins TRBV11-2 to TRBJ2-5; D remains ambiguous. Germline-derived CDR1 and CDR2 are SGHAT and FQNNGV. V gave up 2 bases and J gave up 4 bases, with 5 bases separating them. CDR3 length: 12 residues. In nucleotides, the CDR3 is TGTGCCAGCAGCTTATCCCGAGAGACCCAGTACTTC. This encodes CASSLSRETQYF.

This clonotype came up many times. This chain links TRBV11-2 with TRBJ1-2; D remains unclear. The germline gives CDR1 SGHAT, CDR2 FQNNGV. This CDR3 spans 18 amino acids. Trimming cost V 1 base and J 0 bases, with 18 bases left between them. CDR3 amino acids: CASSLVGGLPRANYGYTF. CDR3 sequence (DNA): TGTGCCAGCAGCTTAGTAGGAGGGCTCCCAAGAGCTAACTATGGCTACACCTTC.

This clonotype appeared a few times. The rearrangement links TRBV4-1 to TRBJ2-7; a weak D match, TRBD1 (5 bases). CDR1 and CDR2 from the germline V gene are MGHRA and YSYEKL. Trimming took 5 bases from V and 1 from J, leaving 12 bases between them. The CDR3 loop spans 14 amino acids. CDR3 bases: TGCGCCAGCAGCGGATCCACAGGATCCTACGAGCAGTACTTC. It encodes CASSGSTGSYEQYF.

This clonotype appeared many times. The gene calls are TRBV2 and TRBJ1-1; the match to TRBD1 covers 7 bases. J was trimmed by 1 base and V by 6 bases; bases with no gene match: 5. The CDR3 sequence is 14 residues long. The germline gives CDR1 SNHLY, CDR2 FYNNEI. CDR3 residues: CASRQGQQNTEAFF. The CDR3 DNA reads TGTGCCAGCAGGCAGGGACAGCAGAACACTGAAGCTTTCTTT. Combining the CDR3 with reference TRBV2 and TRBJ1-1 gives the whole variable domain EPEVTQTPSHQVTQMGQEVILRCVPISNHLYFYWYRQILGQKVEFLVSFYNNEISEKSEIFDDQFSVERPDGSNFTLKIRSTKLEDSAMYFCASRQGQQNTEAFFGQGTRLTVV.

This clonotype was detected ten times or more. The V gene is TRBV12-5, the J gene TRBJ1-1; 7 bases match TRBD1. The CDR3 loop spans 13 amino acids. CDR1 is LGHNT and CDR2 is FRNRAP in the germline V gene. Trimming removed 7 bases from V and 10 bases from J; junction bases left unmatched: 12. This CDR3 is CASAPLARGPAFF. CDR3 bases: TGTGCTAGTGCTCCCCTAGCTAGGGGGCCAGCTTTCTTT.

The V and J genes are TRBV7-3 and TRBJ2-1; maybe TRBD2 (5 bases). The ends were cut back, 0 bases at V and 6 bases at J, with 15 bases in the middle. This CDR3 contains 16 residues. Germline assignment: CDR1 SGHTA and CDR2 FQGTGA. The CDR3 DNA reads as TGTGCCAGCAGCTTAACGGTGGGTACTAGTCGCAATGAGCAGTTCTTC. Its protein product is CASSLTVGTSRNEQFF.

This clonotype was counted at least ten times. The chain uses TRBV10-3 and TRBJ2-7, with 7 bases that match TRBD1. CDR3 length: 13 residues. Germline trimming cut 2 bases from V and 3 bases from J; bases unmatched to any gene: 1. CDR1 ENHRY and CDR2 SYGVKD come from the germline V gene. CDR3 sequence reads: CAISETGDYEQYF. CDR3 sequence (DNA): TGTGCCATCAGTGAGACAGGGGACTACGAGCAGTACTTC.

CDR3 residues: CASSYPRDRGRVGELFF. CDR3 in DNA: TGTGCCAGCAGTTACCCGCGCGACAGGGGGCGAGTCGGGGAGCTGTTTTTT. The V call is TRBV6-9, the J call TRBJ2-2, with TRBD1 identical over 10 bases. V was clipped by 3 bases and J by 7 bases; unmatched bases: 11. The CDR3 sequence is 17 residues long. Per the germline V gene, CDR1 is MNHGY and CDR2 is SVAAGI.

This clonotype was detected only a few times. This rearrangement joins TRBV15 to TRBJ2-2; tentatively, D is TRBD2 (6 bases). CDR1 LNHNV and CDR2 YYDKDF come from the germline V gene (reference sequence). The V end lost 1 base, the J end lost 0 bases, and 9 bases lay between the germline ends. The CDR3 consists of 16 residues. The DNA of the CDR3 is TGTGCCACCAGCAGAGGGAGACTAGCGAACACCGGGGAGCTGTTTTTT. It translates to CATSRGRLANTGELFF.

This clonotype showed up many times. V is TRBV29-1 and J is TRBJ2-7; maybe TRBD2 (5 bases). This CDR3 region has 14 residues. V was trimmed by 7 bases and J by 0 bases, leaving 16 bases between them. The germline CDR1 and CDR2 sequences are SQVTM and ANQGSEA. CDR3 sequence: CSAILGSSSYEQYF. CDR3 bases: TGCAGCGCCATTCTGGGGAGTTCCTCCTACGAGCAGTACTTC.

This clonotype was counted at least ten times. This sequence joins TRBV28 and TRBJ2-7; 7 bases agree with TRBD1. Germline V CDR1 and CDR2: MDHEN, SYDVKM. The CDR3 covers 15 residues. V dropped 5 bases and J dropped 0; count of bases not matched to a gene: 7. The CDR3 reads CASSAMTGPSYEQYF. CDR3 nucleotides: TGTGCCAGCAGTGCGATGACAGGGCCCTCCTACGAGCAGTACTTC.

This clonotype was observed a few times. The V gene is TRBV28, the J gene TRBJ2-2; D is ambiguous. CDR3 length: 13 amino acids. Germline V CDR1 and CDR2: MDHEN, SYDVKM. V lost 4 bases and J lost 6, with 9 bases in between. In nucleotides, the CDR3 is TGTGCCAGCAGTTGGAGTTCGGCCGGGGAGCTGTTTTTT. Translated: CASSWSSAGELFF.

At least ten counts were recorded for this clonotype. This chain links TRBV28 with TRBJ1-2; 7 bases match TRBD1. V lost 5 bases to trimming and J lost 1 base; unmatched junction nucleotides: 4. CDR1 MDHEN and CDR2 SYDVKM come from the germline V gene. This CDR3 is 14 amino acids long. The CDR3 bases are TGTGCCAGCAGTACGGGACAGCTTAACTATGGCTACACCTTC. Encoded protein: CASSTGQLNYGYTF.

The table lists this clonotype with many counts. The chain has TRBV3-1 and TRBJ1-1; D not certain. CDR1 and CDR2 from the germline V gene are LGHDT and YNNKEL (reference sequence). This CDR3 comprises 13 residues. V was shortened by 5 bases and J by 5 bases, with 12 bases between the two germline ends. The CDR3 sequence: CASSYGDWTEAFF. CDR3 sequence (DNA): TGTGCCAGCAGCTACGGTGATTGGACTGAAGCTTTCTTT.

This chain connects TRBV12-3 or TRBV12-4 to TRBJ1-5; D is undetermined. The CDR3 totals 15 residues. V lost 2 bases, J lost 4 bases, and 12 bases lay in between. The CDR3 sequence is CASSLSRGRNQPQHF. The CDR3 nucleotides read TGTGCCAGCAGTTTAAGTCGAGGGCGGAATCAGCCCCAGCATTTT.

The chain couples TRBV6-2 or TRBV6-3 to TRBJ2-7; D is ambiguous. Germline CDR1 and CDR2: MNHEY and SVGEGT. The V gene lost 6 bases and the J gene lost 7 bases, with 19 bases spanning the gap. The CDR3 has 14 amino acids. For the CDR3, the DNA is TGTGCCAGCAGCGCGGCGTCGGTGTACAATGAGCAGTACTTC. Its protein is CASSAASVYNEQYF.

The chain carries TRBV19 and TRBJ1-5, with D possibly TRBD1 on 6 matching bases. In germline, CDR1 is LNHDA, CDR2 SQIVND (reference sequence). V lost 0 bases and J lost 6, with 12 bases in between. The CDR3 has 15 amino acids. CDR3 DNA sequence: TGTGCCAGTAGTATAGACTCCAGGGGATTTCAGCCCCAGCATTTT. This gives the protein CASSIDSRGFQPQHF.

This clonotype was detected many times. J is TRBJ1-1 and V is TRBV7-8; D not certain. CDR1 and CDR2 (germline): SGHVS, FQNEAQ. There are 14 residues in the CDR3. V lost 3 bases, J lost 1 base, and 9 bases lay in between. The CDR3 protein is CASSFGSANTEAFF. CDR3 in DNA: TGTGCCAGCAGCTTCGGATCTGCGAACACTGAAGCTTTCTTT.

At least ten counts were recorded for this clonotype. The J gene is TRBJ2-2, the V gene TRBV28, with D possibly TRBD2 on 5 matching bases. Germline V gene lookup returns CDR1 MDHEN and CDR2 SYDVKM. The V end lost 2 bases, the J end lost 6 bases, and 7 bases lay between the germline ends. This CDR3 has 13 residues. The CDR3 DNA reads as TGTGCCAGCAGTTTAATCGGGGCCGGGGAGCTGTTTTTT. Protein sequence: CASSLIGAGELFF.